This T cell receptor (beta chain) was profiled in a study of blood T cells in healthy people across ages (dated by TCRdb to the mid-2010s). Turning to the overall study: In model experiments, roughly one uniquely barcoded TCR beta cDNA molecule per two T cells was captured by template switching. To avoid experimental bias, donors of different ages were distributed randomly across sequencing lanes. Age-related changes in TCR beta repertoire diversity were measured in the study by deep sequencing normalized with unique cDNA molecular identifiers. Using the same blood draw, the study looked at two additional independent replicas of 1 million unique cDNA reads for two donors, one aged 18 to 30 and the other aged 80 or older. Four age groups were formed from the donors: young (average approximately 16 years), middle-aged (around 41), aged (about 62) and long-lived (more than 75).

Regarding this clonotype: No antigen is known for it. Base qualities are not at hand, and no much larger clone is one base apart.

The research as a whole found: Compared with the aged group, the long-lived group had more naive CD4+ T cells, fewer expanded clones and increased TCR diversity, suggesting age selection. Estimates of total diversity based on one million sequenced T cells were considered lower bounds and underestimates. A strong correlation was found between observed TCR beta diversity and the percentage of naive T cells measured by flow cytometry. As age increased, observed TCR beta diversity per million T cells dropped in a roughly linear way, and a significant reduction was already evident by age around 41. Conclusive comparison of naive and antigen-experienced compartments was prevented by the profiling of bulk unsorted PBMCs. Because donor CMV infection status was unknown, age-related changes in expanded clonotypes were potentially confounded.

Sequences SGHRS (CDR1) and YFSETQ (CDR2) are obtained from the germline V gene. The CDR3 has 14 amino acids, counting the end cysteine and phenylalanine. CDR3 DNA only is kept here, 42 bases in frame from base 1. Here V drops 4 bases and J drops 6 bases, and the junction holds 8 bases not matched to any gene. The 39 donors, aged about 6 to 100 years, were systemically healthy Caucasian individuals from Russia. Each donor gave ten milliliters of peripheral blood, collected into EDTA-treated Vacutainer tubes. Ficoll-Paque density-gradient centrifugation was used to isolate PBMCs, with at least 6.5 million per sample. Total RNA was extracted from PBMCs with Trizol reagent, with at least 6 micrograms obtained per sample. For every donor, flow cytometry on a PBMC aliquot measured the percentage of naive CD45RAhigh/CD27high T cells. The library was obtained by 5' RACE. Sequencing relied on an Illumina HiSeq 2500. The second PCR ran for roughly 7 to 11 cycles and used a J-beta primer mix along with a sample-barcoded 5' primer. A template-switch 5' adaptor carrying 12 random nucleotides introduced a unique molecular identifier onto each TCR beta cDNA molecule. Each sample yielded at least 2.5 million CDR3-containing paired-end reads. All of the RNA was converted into first-strand cDNA using the Mint cDNA synthesis kit, with a TRBC-specific oligonucleotide serving as the primer. After uracil-DNA glycosylase treatment, a first 18-cycle PCR used universal primers M1SS and BC2_uni_R on all cDNA. Turning to the authors' computational methods: Normalization of each sample was performed by random selection of 1 million high-quality reads, each carrying a distinct molecular identifier. Reads sharing molecular identifiers were discarded rather than binned into consensus sequences. MiTCR, run with a Q25 quality threshold and the strictest error-elimination algorithm, handled CDR3 identification, clonotype clustering and error correction. A nonparametric unseen species model with Euler transformation was used to estimate a lower bound on total TCR beta diversity. The raw public data were reprocessed by TCRdb itself: fastp quality trimming at Q25, MiXCR clonotype calling, in-frame beta chains only. Rows matching on CDR3 protein sequence are summarized as one entry with the most common DNA and genes. These V and J calls rely on TCRdb rather than the paper's analysis. The sample table records hundreds of thousands of distinct CDR3 sequences; around two fifths of these occur just once. In total, the top ten clones hold about 32% of the sample.

The source of this sequence is a man older than 75 in good health. Input material: blood. The chain links TRBV5-1 with TRBJ2-3; TRBD2 lines up with 7 middle nucleotides. The CDR3 loop reads CASSDPGGSDTQYF. The bases are TGCGCCAGCAGCGACCCGGGGGGTTCGGATACGCAGTATTTT.